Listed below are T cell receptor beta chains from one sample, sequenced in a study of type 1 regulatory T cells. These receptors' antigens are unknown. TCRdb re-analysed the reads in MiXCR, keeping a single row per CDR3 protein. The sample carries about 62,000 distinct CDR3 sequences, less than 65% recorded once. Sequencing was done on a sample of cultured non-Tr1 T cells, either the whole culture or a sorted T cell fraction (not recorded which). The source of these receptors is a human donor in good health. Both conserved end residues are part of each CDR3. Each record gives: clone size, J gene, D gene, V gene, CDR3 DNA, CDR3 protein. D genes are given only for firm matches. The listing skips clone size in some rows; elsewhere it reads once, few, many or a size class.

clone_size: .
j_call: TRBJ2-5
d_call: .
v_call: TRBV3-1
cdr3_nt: TGTGCCAGCAGCCTCAGGCTAGAGACCCAGTACTTC
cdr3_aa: CASSLRLETQYF

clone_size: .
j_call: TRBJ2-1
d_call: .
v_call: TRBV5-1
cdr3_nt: TGCGCCAGCAGGGGGGGCGAGGTTGTGGGGCCTTACTACAATGAGCAGTTCTTC
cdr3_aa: CASRGGEVVGPYYNEQFF

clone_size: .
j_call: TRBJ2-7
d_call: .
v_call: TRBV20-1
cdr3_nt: TGCAGTGCCCAGAGGAGTTGGGGGGACTCCTACGAGCAGTACTTC
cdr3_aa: CSAQRSWGDSYEQYF

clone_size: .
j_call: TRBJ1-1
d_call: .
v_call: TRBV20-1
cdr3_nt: TGCAGTGCTAGCAGCGATCCGAACACTGAAGCTTTCTTT
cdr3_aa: CSASSDPNTEAFF

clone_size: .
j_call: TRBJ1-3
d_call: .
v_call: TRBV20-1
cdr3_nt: TGCAGTGTTGGAGGGGACCGCTCTGGAAACACCATATATTTT
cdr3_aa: CSVGGDRSGNTIYF

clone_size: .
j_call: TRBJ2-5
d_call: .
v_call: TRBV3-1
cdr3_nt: TGTGCCAGCAGCCAAGATAGGTTGGAGACCCAGTACTTC
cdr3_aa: CASSQDRLETQYF

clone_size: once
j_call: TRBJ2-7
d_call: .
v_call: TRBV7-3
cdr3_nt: TGTGCCAGCAGCGCCGAGCAGGGGGGCGAGCAGTACTTC
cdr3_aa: CASSAEQGGEQYF

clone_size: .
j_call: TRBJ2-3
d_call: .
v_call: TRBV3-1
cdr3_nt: TGTGCCAGCAGCCCCGATGCAGATACGCAGTATTTT
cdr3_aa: CASSPDADTQYF

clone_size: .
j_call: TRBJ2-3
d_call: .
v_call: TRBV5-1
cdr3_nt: TGCGCCAGCAGCTTGGCGGGACCCACAGATACGCAGTATTTT
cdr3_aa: CASSLAGPTDTQYF

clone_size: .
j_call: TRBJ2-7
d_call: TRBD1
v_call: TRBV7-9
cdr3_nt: TGTGCCAGCAGCACAAACAGGGGGAGTGACTACGAGCAGTACTTC
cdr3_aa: CASSTNRGSDYEQYF

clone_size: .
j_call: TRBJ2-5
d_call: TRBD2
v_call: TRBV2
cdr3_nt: TGTGCCAGCAGTGAATTGGCTAGCGGAGGAGGGGCCCAGTACTTC
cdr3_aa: CASSELASGGGAQYF

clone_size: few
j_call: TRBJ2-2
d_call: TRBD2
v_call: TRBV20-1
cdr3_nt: TGCAGTGCTCATAAGGGGCTAGCGGGAGAGACCGGGGAGCTGTTTTTT
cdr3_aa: CSAHKGLAGETGELFF

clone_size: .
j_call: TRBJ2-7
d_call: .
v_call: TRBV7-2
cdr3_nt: TGTGCCAGCAGCAAAGAAACCTACGAGCAGTACTTC
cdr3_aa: CASSKETYEQYF

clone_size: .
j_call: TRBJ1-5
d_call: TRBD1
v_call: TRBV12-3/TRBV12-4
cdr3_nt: TGTGCCAGCAGACAAACCGGGACAGGGAATCAGCCCCAGCATTTT
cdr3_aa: CASRQTGTGNQPQHF

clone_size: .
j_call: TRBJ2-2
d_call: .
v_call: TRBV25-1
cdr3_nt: TGTGCCTCCGGGACTGCCACCGGGGAGCTGTTTTTT
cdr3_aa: CASGTATGELFF

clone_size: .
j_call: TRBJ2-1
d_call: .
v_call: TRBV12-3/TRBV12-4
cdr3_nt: TGTGCCAGCAGTTTATTTTCTTCCGCGTACAGCTCCTACAATGAGCAGTTCTTC
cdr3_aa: CASSLFSSAYSSYNEQFF

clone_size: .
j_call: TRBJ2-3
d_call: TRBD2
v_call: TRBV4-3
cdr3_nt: TGCGCCAGCAGCCAAGCGGCGCGACGCGGGAGGGCCATGCCAGATACGCAGTATTTT
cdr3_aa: CASSQAARRGRAMPDTQYF

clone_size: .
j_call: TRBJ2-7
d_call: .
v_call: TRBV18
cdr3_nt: TGTGCCAGCTCACTCCGGACCTCCCACTACGAGGAGCAGTACTTC
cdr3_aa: CASSLRTSHYEEQYF

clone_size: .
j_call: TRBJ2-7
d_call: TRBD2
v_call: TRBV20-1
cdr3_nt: TGCAGTGCTAGAGCGGCTAGCGGGGGGTATTTGGACGAGCAGTACTTC
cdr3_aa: CSARAASGGYLDEQYF

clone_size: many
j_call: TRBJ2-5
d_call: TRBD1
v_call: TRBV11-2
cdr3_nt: TGTGCCAGCCGACGTCCGGGACAGAGACAAGAGACCCAGTACTTC
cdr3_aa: CASRRPGQRQETQYF

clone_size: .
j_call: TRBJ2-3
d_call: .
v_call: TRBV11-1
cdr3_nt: TGTGCCAGCAGCTTAGAGGTTGTCACAGATACGCAGTATTTT
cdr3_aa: CASSLEVVTDTQYF

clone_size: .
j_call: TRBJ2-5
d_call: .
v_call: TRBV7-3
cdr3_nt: TGTGCCAGCAGCTTATTACCCCAAGAGACCCAGTACTTC
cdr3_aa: CASSLLPQETQYF

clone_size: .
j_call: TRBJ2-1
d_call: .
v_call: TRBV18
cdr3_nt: TGTGCCAGCTCACCGATAGCGGTAAAAGGCAATGAGCAGTTCTTC
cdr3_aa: CASSPIAVKGNEQFF

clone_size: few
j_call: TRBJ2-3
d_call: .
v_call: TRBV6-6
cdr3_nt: TGTGCCAGCAGTCCGTCAGATACGCAGTATTTT
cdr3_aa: CASSPSDTQYF

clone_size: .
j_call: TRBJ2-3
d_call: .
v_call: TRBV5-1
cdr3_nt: TGCGCCAGCAGCTTGGAATGGGGGCATACAGATACGCAGTATTTT
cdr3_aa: CASSLEWGHTDTQYF

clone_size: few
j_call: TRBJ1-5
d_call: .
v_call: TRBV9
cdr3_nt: TGTGCCAGCAGCGTAGCTCCCGGTCAGCCCCAGCATTTT
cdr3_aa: CASSVAPGQPQHF

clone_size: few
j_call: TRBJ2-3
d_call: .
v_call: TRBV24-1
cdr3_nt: TGTGCCACCAGTGACCCCCCGACAGATACGCAGTATTTT
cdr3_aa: CATSDPPTDTQYF

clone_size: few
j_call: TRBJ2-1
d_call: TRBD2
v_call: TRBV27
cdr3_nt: TGTGCCAGCAGCCTCGGGACTAGCGGGAGCGCACAGTTCTTC
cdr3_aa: CASSLGTSGSAQFF

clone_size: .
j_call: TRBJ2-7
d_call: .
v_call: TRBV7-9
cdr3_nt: TGTGCCAGCAGCTTAGGGGGTCCCTCCTACGAGCAGTACTTC
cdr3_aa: CASSLGGPSYEQYF

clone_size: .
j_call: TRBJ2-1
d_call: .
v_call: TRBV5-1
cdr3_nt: TGCGCCAGCAGCTTGAAAACCGGCTACAATGAGCAGTTCTTC
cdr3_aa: CASSLKTGYNEQFF

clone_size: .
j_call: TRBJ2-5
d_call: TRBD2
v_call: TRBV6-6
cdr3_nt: TGTGCCAGCAGTTCGGGTACTAGCGGAGGGGGGGAGACCCAGTACTTC
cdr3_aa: CASSSGTSGGGETQYF

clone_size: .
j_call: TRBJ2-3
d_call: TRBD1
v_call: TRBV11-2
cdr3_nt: TGTGCCAGCAGCTTAGTCGGGATACAGACAGGGGGAGCAGATACGCAGTATTTT
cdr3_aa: CASSLVGIQTGGADTQYF

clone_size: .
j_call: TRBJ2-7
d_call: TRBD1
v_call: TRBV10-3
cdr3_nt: TGTGCCATCAGGGGGACAGGGGGCGTCGAGCAGTACTTC
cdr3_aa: CAIRGTGGVEQYF

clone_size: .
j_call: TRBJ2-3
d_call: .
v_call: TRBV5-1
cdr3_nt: TGCGCCAGCAGCCCGGGGCTGGAGGTGGATACGCAGTATTTT
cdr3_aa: CASSPGLEVDTQYF

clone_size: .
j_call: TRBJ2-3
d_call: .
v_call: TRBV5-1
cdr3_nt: TGCGCCAGCAGCTTGACGCTCGGGGGCCCAGATACGCAGTATTTT
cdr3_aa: CASSLTLGGPDTQYF

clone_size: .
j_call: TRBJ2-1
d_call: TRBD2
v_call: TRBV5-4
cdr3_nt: TGTGCCAGCAGCCCGGGTGTGACTAGCGGGAAGGATGAGCAGTTCTTC
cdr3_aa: CASSPGVTSGKDEQFF